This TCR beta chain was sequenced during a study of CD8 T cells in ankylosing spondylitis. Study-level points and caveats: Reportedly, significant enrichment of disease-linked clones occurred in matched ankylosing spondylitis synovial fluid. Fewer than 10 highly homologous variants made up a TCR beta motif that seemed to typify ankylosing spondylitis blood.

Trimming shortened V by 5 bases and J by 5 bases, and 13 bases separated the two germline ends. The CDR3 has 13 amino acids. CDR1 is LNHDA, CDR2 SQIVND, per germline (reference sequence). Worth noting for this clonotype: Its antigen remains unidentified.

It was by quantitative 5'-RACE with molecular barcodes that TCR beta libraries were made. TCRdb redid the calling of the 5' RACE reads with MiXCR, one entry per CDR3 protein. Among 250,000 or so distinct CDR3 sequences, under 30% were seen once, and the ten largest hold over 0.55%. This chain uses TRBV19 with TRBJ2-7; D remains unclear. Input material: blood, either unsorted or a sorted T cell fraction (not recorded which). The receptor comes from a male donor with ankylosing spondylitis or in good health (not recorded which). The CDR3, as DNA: TGTGCCAGTAGTCCGGCTATGTGGGACGAGCAGTACTTC. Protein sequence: CASSPAMWDEQYF.